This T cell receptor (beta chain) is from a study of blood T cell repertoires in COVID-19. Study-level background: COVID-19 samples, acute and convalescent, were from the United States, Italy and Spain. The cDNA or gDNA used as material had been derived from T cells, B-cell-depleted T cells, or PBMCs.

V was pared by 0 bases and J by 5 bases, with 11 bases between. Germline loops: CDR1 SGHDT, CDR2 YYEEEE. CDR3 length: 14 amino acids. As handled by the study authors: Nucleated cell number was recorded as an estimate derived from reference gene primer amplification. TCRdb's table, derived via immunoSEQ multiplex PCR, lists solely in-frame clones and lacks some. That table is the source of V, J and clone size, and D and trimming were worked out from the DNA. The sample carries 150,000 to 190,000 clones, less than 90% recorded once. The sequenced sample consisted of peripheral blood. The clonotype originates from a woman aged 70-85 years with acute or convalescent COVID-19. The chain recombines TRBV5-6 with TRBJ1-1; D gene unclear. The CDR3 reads CASSLGSVNTEAFF. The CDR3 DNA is TGTGCCAGCAGCTTGGGTTCGGTAAATACTGAAGCTTTCTTT. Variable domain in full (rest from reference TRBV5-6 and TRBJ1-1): DAGVTQSPTHLIKTRGQQVTLRCSPKSGHDTVSWYQQALGQGPQFIFQYYEEEERQRGNFPDRFSGHQFPNYSSELNVNALLLGDSALYLCASSLGSVNTEAFFGQGTRLTVV.